These 4 T cell receptor beta chains were sequenced from one sample in a study of blood T cell repertoires in COVID-19. The table came from immunoSEQ multiplex PCR; TCRdb's copy has only in-frame clones and leaves some out. The sample consists of under 35,000 clones, less than 80% of them appearing once. Sequenced input: peripheral blood. Source of these receptors: a man older than 75 with acute or convalescent COVID-19.

The J gene is TRBJ1-1, the V gene TRBV4-1, with D unclear. V lost 3 bases, J lost 6 bases, and 11 bases lay in between. CDR3 length equals 13 residues. Germline lookup yields CDR1 MGHRA and CDR2 YSYEKL. CDR3 DNA sequence: TGCGCCAGCAGCCACTTTACCTATTCTGAAGCTTTCTTT. Encoded protein: CASSHFTYSEAFF.

V usage is TRBV19 and J usage is TRBJ2-3; the D is unclear. Trimming took 6 bases from V and 5 from J, leaving 9 bases between them. The CDR3 is made up of 12 amino acids. Germline V gives CDR1 LNHDA, CDR2 SQIVND (reference sequence). CDR3 sequence reads: CASRISGDTQYF. The CDR3, as DNA: TGTGCCAGTAGAATATCGGGAGATACGCAGTATTTT.

The gene calls are TRBV9 and TRBJ1-2; D call uncertain. This CDR3 comprises 14 residues. Trimming stripped 3 bases from V and 2 bases from J, with 11 bases between. The germline V gene encodes CDR1 SGDLS and CDR2 YYNGEE. The CDR3 reads CASSARDMNYGYTF. The CDR3 DNA sequence: TGTGCCAGCAGCGCCCGGGATATGAACTATGGCTACACCTTC.

The chain recombines TRBV3-1 (or the pseudogene TRBV3-2) with TRBJ1-5; D gene uncertain. The V gene lost 3 bases and the J gene lost 4 bases, with 16 bases spanning the gap. The length of the CDR3 is 16 residues. Germline CDR1 is LGHDT and CDR2 is YNNKEL (reference sequence). The CDR3 spells CASSQNPYGGNQPQHF. The CDR3 bases are TGTGCCAGCAGCCAGAATCCCTACGGAGGGAATCAGCCCCAGCATTTT.